The clone carrying this T cell receptor (beta chain) is medium-sized. Its specificity is not known. Unmatched junction bases numbered 10, after V lost 0 bases and J lost 2 bases. The CDR3 runs to 18 residues. Germline V gives CDR1 SGHRS, CDR2 YFSETQ. These data originate in a study of T cell repertoires and leukemia-associated antigens. Study-wide results and caveats: No direct test of specificity or function was done for expanded clones.

Before use, CD3+ T cells rested overnight in serum-free medium. TCRdb re-derived calls from the 5' RACE reads in MiXCR, one entry per CDR3 protein. There are roughly 13,000 distinct CDR3 sequences in the sample; 30% to 45% occur only once, and around 8.8% lies in the top ten. The clonotype was recovered from a female donor in good health. Sequenced: CD3+ T cells sorted from blood and cultured. The V gene is TRBV5-1, the J gene TRBJ2-5; TRBD2 matches at 10 bases. The DNA of the CDR3 is TGCGCCAGCAGCTTGGGTCCAACCGGAGCGGGAGGGCAAGAGACCCAGTACTTC. This sequence encodes CASSLGPTGAGGQETQYF.